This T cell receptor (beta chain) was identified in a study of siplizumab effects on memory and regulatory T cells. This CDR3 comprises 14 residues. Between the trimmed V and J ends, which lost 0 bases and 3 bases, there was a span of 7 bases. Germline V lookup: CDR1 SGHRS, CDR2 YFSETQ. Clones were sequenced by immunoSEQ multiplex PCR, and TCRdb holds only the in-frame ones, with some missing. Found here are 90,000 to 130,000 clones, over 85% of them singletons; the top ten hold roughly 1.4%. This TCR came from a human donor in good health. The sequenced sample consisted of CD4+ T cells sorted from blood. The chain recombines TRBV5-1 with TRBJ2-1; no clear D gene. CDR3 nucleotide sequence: TGCGCCAGCAGCTTGGAGTACAGCTACAATGAGCAGTTCTTC. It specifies CASSLEYSYNEQFF.